The rows below give T cell receptor beta chains drawn from one sample of a study of cytomegalovirus exposure and HLA in healthy donors. Sequencing was performed with immunoSEQ multiplex PCR; in TCRdb, only in-frame clones are kept and a portion is missing. The table lists some 90,000 clones, approximately 96% of them singletons, with 0.78% in the top ten. Sequenced material: PBMCs. These receptors were taken from a man younger than 35 in good health and CMV-seronegative. Each CDR3 is given with its conserved first and last residue. Fields, in order: J gene, V gene, clone size, D gene, CDR3 DNA, CDR3 protein. D genes are given only for firm matches. Clone sizes are given selectively: once, few, many, or a class where the clone is expanded.

J: TRBJ2-5; V: TRBV7-2; size: -; D: -; DNA: TGTGCCAGCAGCTTAGGGCGCCGCAGGCAAGAGACCCAGTACTTC; CDR3: CASSLGRRRQETQYF
J: TRBJ1-1; V: TRBV30; size: -; D: -; DNA: TGTGCCTGGAGGCGGGAGGGAATCGAAGCTTTCTTT; CDR3: CAWRREGIEAFF
J: TRBJ2-1; V: TRBV5-4; size: -; D: -; DNA: TGTGCCAGCAGCTTTTGGGTTGGAGGAGGATACAATGAGCAGTTCTTC; CDR3: CASSFWVGGGYNEQFF
J: TRBJ2-1; V: TRBV9; size: -; D: TRBD1; DNA: TGTGCCAGCAGCGTAGGCGGGACAGGGACCTACAATGAGCAGTTCTTC; CDR3: CASSVGGTGTYNEQFF
J: TRBJ2-7; V: TRBV28; size: -; D: TRBD1; DNA: TGTGCCAGCAGAGACTTGGGACAGGGCTCCTACGAGCAGTACTTC; CDR3: CASRDLGQGSYEQYF
J: TRBJ1-4; V: TRBV7-3; size: -; D: -; DNA: TGTGCCAGCAGCAAAACGACAGCAACTAATGAAAAACTGTTTTTT; CDR3: CASSKTTATNEKLFF
J: TRBJ2-2; V: TRBV29-1; size: -; D: -; DNA: TGCAGCGTTGAAGGGCGGTTGAACACCGGGGAGCTGTTTTTT; CDR3: CSVEGRLNTGELFF
J: TRBJ1-1; V: TRBV5-1; size: -; D: TRBD1; DNA: TGCGCCAGTTGTACAGGGGGCGCCGACACTGAAGCTTTCTTT; CDR3: CASCTGGADTEAFF
J: TRBJ2-1; V: TRBV7-2; size: -; D: TRBD2; DNA: TGTGCCAGCAGCTCCCGGCCTAGCGGGGGCTACAATGAGCAGTTCTTC; CDR3: CASSSRPSGGYNEQFF
J: TRBJ1-2; V: TRBV28; size: -; D: TRBD1; DNA: TGTGCCAGCAGTTTACCGCAGGGGGTGGCTGGCTACACCTTC; CDR3: CASSLPQGVAGYTF
J: TRBJ2-5; V: TRBV11-2; size: -; D: TRBD1; DNA: TGTGCCAGCAGCTCGACAGGGGGCCTGGAGACCCAGTACTTC; CDR3: CASSSTGGLETQYF
J: TRBJ2-4; V: TRBV6-6; size: -; D: -; DNA: TGTGCCAGCAGCACCTCGGGGGGCGATGGCATTCAGTACTTC; CDR3: CASSTSGGDGIQYF
J: TRBJ1-4; V: TRBV5-1; size: -; D: TRBD1; DNA: TGCGCCAGCAGCCAGGGGGGACAGGGGAGTGAAAAACTGTTTTTT; CDR3: CASSQGGQGSEKLFF
J: TRBJ1-3; V: TRBV5-1; size: -; D: -; DNA: TGCGCCAGCAGCACGGCGGGCAGAAGTTCTGGAAACACCATATATTTT; CDR3: CASSTAGRSSGNTIYF
J: TRBJ2-5; V: TRBV5-1; size: -; D: -; DNA: TGCGCCAGCAGCCTTAACAGGGAACAGACCCAGTACTTC; CDR3: CASSLNREQTQYF
J: TRBJ2-7; V: TRBV28; size: -; D: -; DNA: TGTGCCAGCAGCCCCCTGGGACTCTACCTCTACGAGCAGTACTTC; CDR3: CASSPLGLYLYEQYF
J: TRBJ2-3; V: TRBV6-6; size: -; D: TRBD2; DNA: TGTGCCATCAATCATGGGACTAGTCTGAATACGCAGTATTTT; CDR3: CAINHGTSLNTQYF
J: TRBJ2-3; V: TRBV6-5; size: -; D: -; DNA: TGTGCCAGCAGCCGAGCTACAGGGTCAGGAGATACGCAGTATTTT; CDR3: CASSRATGSGDTQYF
J: TRBJ1-1; V: TRBV5-5; size: -; D: -; DNA: TGTGCCAGCAGCACTGAGAACACTGAAGCTTTCTTT; CDR3: CASSTENTEAFF
J: TRBJ2-1; V: TRBV6-5; size: -; D: -; DNA: TGTGCCAGCAGTTACGAAGCCCGGAGCTCCTACAATGAGCAGTTCTTC; CDR3: CASSYEARSSYNEQFF
J: TRBJ2-5; V: TRBV18; size: -; D: -; DNA: TGTGCCAGCTCACCACGGCAGGGGGAGACCCAGTACTTC; CDR3: CASSPRQGETQYF
J: TRBJ2-3; V: TRBV27; size: -; D: -; DNA: TGTGCCAGCAGTTCCCACAGGGGCACAGATACGCAGTATTTT; CDR3: CASSSHRGTDTQYF
J: TRBJ2-3; V: TRBV19; size: -; D: -; DNA: TGTGCCAGTAGTATAGATGGTGTCGGGGTAACAGATACGCAGTATTTT; CDR3: CASSIDGVGVTDTQYF
J: TRBJ2-7; V: TRBV29-1; size: -; D: TRBD2; DNA: TGCAGCGGATCCCGGGGGCTAGCGGGGGTCTACGAGCAGTACTTC; CDR3: CSGSRGLAGVYEQYF
J: TRBJ2-7; V: TRBV2; size: -; D: TRBD1; DNA: TGTGCCAGCAGGGAACTAGGACAGGGGGCGGCGTACGAGCAGTACTTC; CDR3: CASRELGQGAAYEQYF
J: TRBJ1-5; V: TRBV27; size: -; D: -; DNA: TGTGCCAGCAGTTTACGGGGGGGACTAAATCAGCCCCAGCATTTT; CDR3: CASSLRGGLNQPQHF
J: TRBJ2-1; V: TRBV7-2; size: -; D: -; DNA: TGTGCCAGCAGCCGGAGCTCCTACAATGAGCAGTTCTTC; CDR3: CASSRSSYNEQFF
J: TRBJ2-6; V: TRBV9; size: -; D: -; DNA: TGTGCCAGCAGCGTAACGGGAGATTCTGGGGCCAACGTCCTGACTTTC; CDR3: CASSVTGDSGANVLTF
J: TRBJ1-1; V: TRBV5-4; size: -; D: TRBD1; DNA: TGTGCCAGCAGCTCCCGGGACAGGGGGGCTATGAACACTGAAGCTTTCTTT; CDR3: CASSSRDRGAMNTEAFF
J: TRBJ1-5; V: TRBV28; size: -; D: TRBD1; DNA: TGTGCCAGCAGTCCATCGGGACAGGGAAACCAGCCCCAGCATTTT; CDR3: CASSPSGQGNQPQHF
J: TRBJ2-6; V: TRBV11-3; size: once; D: -; DNA: TGTGCCAGCAGCTTAGGGGCTAGCCTCTCTGGGGCCAACGTCCTGACTTTC; CDR3: CASSLGASLSGANVLTF
J: TRBJ2-1; V: TRBV9; size: -; D: TRBD2; DNA: TGTGCCAGCAGCGCCGCTAGCGGCTCCTACAATGAGCAGTTCTTC; CDR3: CASSAASGSYNEQFF
J: TRBJ2-5; V: TRBV12-5; size: -; D: -; DNA: TGTGCTAGTGGTACCGGTGAGACCCAGTACTTC; CDR3: CASGTGETQYF
J: TRBJ2-3; V: TRBV18; size: -; D: -; DNA: TGTGCCAGCTCACCTCGAGCAGAGGCAGATACGCAGTATTTT; CDR3: CASSPRAEADTQYF
J: TRBJ2-3; V: TRBV5-8; size: -; D: TRBD2; DNA: TGTGCCAGCAGCTTGCGGTGGTCTGGGCGGGACTACGAAACAGATACGCAGTATTTT; CDR3: CASSLRWSGRDYETDTQYF
J: TRBJ1-2; V: TRBV5-6; size: -; D: TRBD1; DNA: TGTGCCAGCAGCACAGACCGGGACAGGTTCCTCTACACCTTC; CDR3: CASSTDRDRFLYTF
J: TRBJ2-7; V: TRBV11-2; size: -; D: -; DNA: TGTGCCAGCAGCTCGTCCCCAGGGGGGGAGCAGTACTTC; CDR3: CASSSSPGGEQYF
J: TRBJ2-7; V: TRBV5-4; size: -; D: TRBD2; DNA: TGTGCCAGCAGTCCCGGACTAGCGTCCTACGAGCAGTACTTC; CDR3: CASSPGLASYEQYF
J: TRBJ2-7; V: TRBV6-1; size: -; D: -; DNA: TGTGCCATCAAATACTCCCCCTCGAATCCCTACGAGCAGTACTTC; CDR3: CAIKYSPSNPYEQYF
J: TRBJ2-1; V: TRBV5-5; size: -; D: TRBD2; DNA: TGTGCCAGCAGTGCCACCCGCAGCGGGAGCTCCTACAATGAGCAGTTCTTC; CDR3: CASSATRSGSSYNEQFF
J: TRBJ2-1; V: TRBV6-5; size: -; D: -; DNA: TGTGCCAGCTCCACCCGGGGGATGTCCTACAATGAGCAGTTCTTC; CDR3: CASSTRGMSYNEQFF
J: TRBJ2-5; V: TRBV4-1; size: -; D: -; DNA: TGCGCCAGCTCCCAAACAGGGATCGAGACCCAGTACTTC; CDR3: CASSQTGIETQYF
J: TRBJ2-3; V: TRBV4-1; size: -; D: TRBD2; DNA: TGCGCCAGCAGCCAAGATCCCCAGCGGGAGTGGGATACGCAGTATTTT; CDR3: CASSQDPQREWDTQYF
J: TRBJ2-1; V: TRBV27; size: once; D: -; DNA: TGTGCCAGCAGTTTATCACCCGGGACTCCAGTGCGATCCTACAATGAGCAGTTCTTC; CDR3: CASSLSPGTPVRSYNEQFF
J: TRBJ1-2; V: TRBV29-1; size: -; D: -; DNA: TGCAGCGTTGAAGAGGGGAGCTATGGCTACACCTTC; CDR3: CSVEEGSYGYTF
J: TRBJ2-1; V: TRBV2; size: -; D: TRBD1; DNA: TGTGCCAGCAGTGAAGCCGGACAGGGCTACAATGAGCAGTTCTTC; CDR3: CASSEAGQGYNEQFF
J: TRBJ1-2; V: TRBV19; size: -; D: -; DNA: TGTGCCAGTAACCTATGGGGCACCGATTCGGACTATGGCTACACCTTC; CDR3: CASNLWGTDSDYGYTF
J: TRBJ1-2; V: TRBV5-6; size: -; D: TRBD1; DNA: TGTGCCAGCAGCCGGGACAGACCCTATGGCTACACCTTC; CDR3: CASSRDRPYGYTF
J: TRBJ2-5; V: TRBV5-1; size: -; D: -; DNA: TGCGCCAGCAGCCCCAGACAGGTGGGGGAGACCCAGTACTTC; CDR3: CASSPRQVGETQYF
J: TRBJ1-2; V: TRBV28; size: -; D: -; DNA: TGTGCCAGCAGTTTGGACAGCTATGGCTACACCTTC; CDR3: CASSLDSYGYTF
J: TRBJ1-2; V: TRBV6-5; size: -; D: -; DNA: TGTGCCAGCATCCAAACCCGGGAGTCAGGGTATGGCTACACCTTC; CDR3: CASIQTRESGYGYTF
J: TRBJ2-3; V: TRBV2; size: -; D: -; DNA: TGTGCCAGCAGTGAGGGGAGTTCGTCAGATACGCAGTATTTT; CDR3: CASSEGSSSDTQYF
J: TRBJ1-1; V: TRBV29-1; size: -; D: -; DNA: TGCAGCGTAGGAGACAGGAACACTGAAGCTTTCTTT; CDR3: CSVGDRNTEAFF
J: TRBJ1-2; V: TRBV28; size: -; D: -; DNA: TGTGCCAGCACCGACCCCGGGGGGGCCTATGGCTACACCTTC; CDR3: CASTDPGGAYGYTF
J: TRBJ2-1; V: TRBV5-1; size: -; D: TRBD2; DNA: TGCGCCAGCAGCCCGTTGACTAGCCATGAGCAGTTCTTC; CDR3: CASSPLTSHEQFF
J: TRBJ2-3; V: TRBV10-3; size: -; D: -; DNA: TGTGCCATCAGTGAGACAGTGAGAGCCACAGATACGCAGTATTTT; CDR3: CAISETVRATDTQYF
J: TRBJ1-1; V: TRBV5-1; size: -; D: -; DNA: TGCGCCAGCAGCTGGGGGCAGGCCAACACTGAAGCTTTCTTT; CDR3: CASSWGQANTEAFF
J: TRBJ2-7; V: TRBV9; size: -; D: -; DNA: TGTGCCAGCAGCTTCCGGGACTTATCCTACGAGCAGTACTTC; CDR3: CASSFRDLSYEQYF
J: TRBJ2-7; V: TRBV7-9; size: -; D: -; DNA: TGTGCCAGCAGCTTAGAGGGGAGAGGGGGTAGGGACGAGCAGTACTTC; CDR3: CASSLEGRGGRDEQYF